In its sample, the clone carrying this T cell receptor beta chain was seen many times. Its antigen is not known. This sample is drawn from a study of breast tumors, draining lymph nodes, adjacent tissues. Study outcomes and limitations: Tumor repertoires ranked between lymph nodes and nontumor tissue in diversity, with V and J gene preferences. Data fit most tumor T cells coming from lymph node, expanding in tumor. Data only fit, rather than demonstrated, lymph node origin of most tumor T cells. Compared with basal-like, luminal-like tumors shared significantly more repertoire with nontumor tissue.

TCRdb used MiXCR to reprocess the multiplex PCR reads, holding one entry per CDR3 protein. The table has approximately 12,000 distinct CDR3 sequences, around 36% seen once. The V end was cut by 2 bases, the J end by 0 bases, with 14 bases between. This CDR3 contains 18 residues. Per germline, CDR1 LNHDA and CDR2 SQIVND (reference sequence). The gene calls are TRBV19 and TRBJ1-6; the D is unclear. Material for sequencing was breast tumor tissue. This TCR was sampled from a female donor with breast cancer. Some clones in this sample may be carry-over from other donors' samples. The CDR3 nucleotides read TGTGCCAGTAGTATACAGCGGCGTGGGAGCTCCTATAATTCACCCCTCCACTTT. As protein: CASSIQRRGSSYNSPLHF. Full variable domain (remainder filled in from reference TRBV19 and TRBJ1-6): DGGITQSPKYLFRKEGQNVTLSCEQNLNHDAMYWYRQDPGQGLRLIYYSQIVNDFQKGDIAEGYSVSREKKESFPLTVTSAQKNPTAFYLCASSIQRRGSSYNSPLHFGNGTRLTVT.